What follows describes a single T cell receptor beta chain. This specimen comes from a study of cytomegalovirus exposure and HLA in healthy donors. With 60 Vbeta and 13 Jbeta primers, the PCR was carried out. TCRdb's table, derived via immunoSEQ multiplex PCR, lists solely in-frame clones and lacks some. The data show roughly 160,000 clones, roughly 88% seen once. The V end lost 8 bases, the J end lost 5 bases, and 12 bases lay between the germline ends. CDR1 is MNHNS, CDR2 SASEGT, per germline. The CDR3 has 13 amino acids. This chain joins TRBV6-1 and TRBJ1-4; weak D call: TRBD1 (6 bases). Sequencing was done on a sample of PBMCs. The receptor was derived from a young man in good health and CMV-seropositive. Here the CDR3 DNA reads TGTGCCAGCGCGTTGAGGGGGAATGAAAAACTGTTTTTT. Translating it yields CASALRGNEKLFF.